This TCR beta chain came from a study of T-cell reconstitution after alpha-beta-depleted transplantation in children. The TCRbeta library incorporated unique molecular identifiers. TCRdb reprocessed the PCR reads via MiXCR and lists one record per CDR3 protein. The sample consists of some 590,000 distinct CDR3 sequences, 8% to 11% of them appearing once. This clonotype was recorded once. Trimming took 11 bases from V and 0 from J, leaving 13 bases between them. Germline loops: CDR1 SNHLY, CDR2 FYNNEI. This CDR3 region has 13 residues. The V call is TRBV2, the J call TRBJ1-2; TRBD1 is a possible D gene (6 bases). The sequencing here drew on PBMCs from the stem cell graft donor, taken from the stem cell graft. The sequence derives from a human donor who donated a stem cell graft to a child with acute myeloid leukemia. CDR3 in amino acids: CAATRTANYGYTF. In nucleotides, the CDR3 is TGTGCCGCAACCCGGACAGCTAACTATGGCTACACCTTC.